The rows below give T cell receptor beta chains drawn from one sample of a study of blood T cell repertoires in COVID-19. Assay used: immunoSEQ multiplex PCR; TCRdb lists only in-frame clones, some missing. Among about 180,000 clones listed, approximately 85% were seen once. The source material was peripheral blood. The origin of the receptors is a woman older than 75 with acute or convalescent COVID-19. The CDR3 runs from the conserved cysteine through the conserved F or W. The D gene is left open where the match is weak. Some rows have no size entry. The others give once, few or many, or a class for an expanded clone.

size | D | J | V | CDR3 | DNA
- | - | TRBJ2-3 | TRBV7-9 | CASSPGDRKATDTQYF | TGTGCCAGCAGCCCGGGGGACAGAAAGGCCACAGATACGCAGTATTTT
- | - | TRBJ1-5 | TRBV4-3 | CASSQRLYSNQPQHF | TGCGCCAGCAGCCAACGACTTTATAGCAATCAGCCCCAGCATTTT
- | - | TRBJ1-3 | TRBV9 | CASSVVGGFGNTIYF | TGTGCCAGCAGCGTAGTCGGGGGGTTTGGAAACACCATATATTTT
- | - | TRBJ2-7 | TRBV5-8 | CASSRGVLYEQYF | TGTGCCAGCAGCCGCGGGGTCTTGTACGAGCAGTACTTC
- | TRBD1 | TRBJ1-1 | TRBV5-1 | CASSLDGQGGTEAFF | TGCGCCAGCAGCTTGGACGGACAGGGGGGCACTGAAGCTTTCTTT
- | - | TRBJ2-3 | TRBV9 | CASSTSGGSTDTQYF | TGTGCCAGCAGCACTAGTGGCGGTAGCACAGATACGCAGTATTTT
few | TRBD2 | TRBJ2-5 | TRBV30 | CAWSPWTSGRDWETQYF | TGTGCCTGGAGTCCTTGGACTAGCGGGAGGGATTGGGAGACCCAGTACTTC
- | TRBD2 | TRBJ2-1 | TRBV11-3 | CASSINSGRAGNEQFF | TGTGCCAGCAGCATAAATAGCGGGAGGGCGGGGAATGAGCAGTTCTTC
- | TRBD1 | TRBJ1-3 | TRBV25-1 | CASTTGQAPGNTIYF | TGTGCCAGCACCACAGGACAGGCGCCTGGAAACACCATATATTTT
- | - | TRBJ2-2 | TRBV3-1/TRBV3-2 | CASSQAGGQTGELFF | TGTGCCAGCAGCCAAGCCGGAGGGCAGACCGGGGAGCTGTTTTTT
- | TRBD1 | TRBJ1-1 | TRBV6-5 | CARGSQGATEAFF | TGTGCCAGAGGATCTCAGGGGGCCACTGAAGCTTTCTTT
- | TRBD1 | TRBJ2-7 | TRBV7-9 | CASSLTGGSYEQYF | TGTGCCAGCAGCTTAACAGGGGGCTCCTACGAGCAGTACTTC
- | - | TRBJ1-1 | TRBV7-9 | CASSPQGTEAFF | TGTGCCAGCAGCCCGCAGGGAACTGAAGCTTTCTTT
- | TRBD1 | TRBJ2-3 | TRBV19 | CATSRQGRGTDTQYF | TGTGCCACCTCACGACAGGGTCGGGGAACAGATACGCAGTATTTT
- | TRBD1 | TRBJ1-2 | TRBV2 | CASSPSGGLGYTF | TGTGCCAGCAGCCCCTCAGGGGGCCTTGGCTACACCTTC
- | TRBD1 | TRBJ1-2 | TRBV4-3 | CASSQDTDRGYGYTF | TGCGCCAGCAGCCAAGATACGGACAGGGGGTATGGCTACACCTTC
- | - | TRBJ2-5 | TRBV27 | CASMEQPQGETQYF | TGTGCCAGCATGGAACAGCCCCAGGGTGAGACCCAGTACTTC
- | - | TRBJ2-5 | TRBV7-2 | CASSFQMGAETQYF | TGTGCCAGCAGCTTTCAGATGGGGGCGGAGACCCAGTACTTC
- | TRBD1 | TRBJ1-5 | TRBV19 | CASSIPRAPTGFSNQPQHF | TGTGCCAGTAGTATACCCCGAGCGCCGACAGGGTTTTCGAATCAGCCCCAGCATTTT
- | TRBD1 | TRBJ1-1 | TRBV10-1 | CASSESGQGVTEAFF | TGCGCCAGCAGTGAGTCAGGACAGGGGGTCACTGAAGCTTTCTTT
- | - | TRBJ2-2 | TRBV5-1 | CASSPDSSNTGELFF | TGCGCCAGCAGCCCGGACAGTTCGAACACCGGGGAGCTGTTTTTT
- | - | TRBJ2-5 | TRBV5-5 | CASSWGSETQYF | TGTGCCAGCAGCTGGGGCAGCGAGACCCAGTACTTC
once | - | TRBJ2-1 | TRBV10-2 | CASAVGGNSNEQFF | TGCGCCAGCGCGGTCGGGGGTAATTCCAATGAGCAGTTCTTC
- | TRBD1 | TRBJ2-3 | TRBV2 | CASSGDRTDTQYF | TGTGCCAGCAGCGGGGACAGAACAGATACGCAGTATTTT
- | - | TRBJ1-3 | TRBV3-1/TRBV3-2 | CASSPGGAGNTIYF | TGTGCCAGCAGCCCTGGGGGGGCTGGAAACACCATATATTTT
few | - | TRBJ2-6 | TRBV5-1 | CASSLGVAGANVLTF | TGCGCCAGCAGCTTGGGAGTCGCTGGGGCCAACGTCCTGACTTTC
- | - | TRBJ2-5 | TRBV29-1 | CSVVETQETQYF | TGCAGCGTTGTAGAGACACAAGAGACCCAGTACTTC
- | - | TRBJ1-1 | TRBV7-9 | CASRPQLNTEAFF | TGTGCCAGCAGGCCACAGCTTAACACTGAAGCTTTCTTT
- | TRBD1 | TRBJ1-5 | TRBV7-9 | CASSLGGQGINQPQHF | TGTGCCAGCAGCCTTGGCGGACAGGGTATCAATCAGCCCCAGCATTTT
- | - | TRBJ1-5 | TRBV3-1/TRBV3-2 | CASSLEGVGPQHF | TGTGCCAGCAGCTTGGAAGGGGTGGGACCCCAGCATTTT
- | - | TRBJ2-3 | TRBV9 | CASSVDSGYTDTQYF | TGTGCCAGCAGCGTAGATAGCGGATACACAGATACGCAGTATTTT
- | - | TRBJ2-2 | TRBV5-4 | CASSLDSANTGELFF | TGTGCCAGCAGCTTGGATAGCGCGAACACCGGGGAGCTGTTTTTT
- | TRBD1 | TRBJ2-1 | TRBV11-2 | CASSIRGTGGNEQFF | TGTGCCAGCAGCATTAGGGGGACAGGGGGCAATGAGCAGTTCTTC
- | TRBD1 | TRBJ1-4 | TRBV5-1 | CASSFDRVGEKLFF | TGCGCCAGCAGCTTTGACAGGGTCGGCGAAAAACTGTTTTTT
- | - | TRBJ1-2 | TRBV5-5 | CASSSGGLNYGYTF | TGTGCCAGCAGCTCGGGGGGACTTAACTATGGCTACACCTTC
- | TRBD1 | TRBJ1-5 | TRBV11-2 | CASSLDGTGNQPQHF | TGTGCCAGCAGCTTAGACGGGACAGGCAATCAGCCCCAGCATTTT
- | - | TRBJ1-2 | TRBV5-1 | CASSLEGAGGLGGYTF | TGCGCCAGCAGCTTGGAGGGCGCGGGGGGCTTGGGTGGCTACACCTTC